This T cell receptor (beta chain) originates from a study of shared clonotypes between healthy human individuals. Data came from immunoSEQ multiplex PCR; TCRdb stores just in-frame clones and leaves some out. The table has almost 700,000 clones, 92% seen once. In germline, CDR1 is LGHNA, CDR2 YSLEER. This CDR3 has 16 amino acids. V shed 0 bases and J shed 1 base, with 10 bases lying between them. Terminally differentiated effector memory CD45RA+ cells were left out of the naive CD8 fraction, which was CD45RO-negative and positively selected for CCR7. This rearrangement joins TRBV4-3 to TRBJ2-1; tentative D call: TRBD1 (5 bases). This clonotype was sampled from a man under 40 in good health. Sequenced input: naive CD8+ T cells sorted from blood. CDR3 sequence reads: CASSQDLQGSYNEQFF. In DNA, the CDR3 is TGCGCCAGCAGCCAAGATCTGCAGGGATCCTACAATGAGCAGTTCTTC.